This TCR beta chain appears in the sequencing data of a study of regulatory T cells in long-lasting Graves disease. Background on the study: The study counted Graves' disease as persistent given over 5 years of antithyroid drugs and positive TSH receptor antibodies.

Comments on this clonotype: Its antigen is currently unknown. This may stem from a read error, because a much larger clone lies one nucleotide away.

The authors built TCR beta libraries using iRepertoire HTBI primers and Arm-PCR of CDR3 regions. Each CDR3 protein gets one entry after TCRdb re-called the multiplex PCR reads with MiXCR. The data contain around 430,000 distinct CDR3 sequences, 22% of them seen just once; the ten biggest clones take up 10% to 15%. The CDR3 consists of 20 residues. Germline V CDR1 and CDR2: SGHTA, FQGNSA. As for time point: persistent/refractory GD, antithyroid drugs over 5 years with positive TRAb. From RNA extracted from PBMCs, the TCR library was made. Graves' disease was diagnosed by American Thyroid Association guidelines. Study findings and constraints: Persistent disease samples used TRBV28, TRBJ1-2 and TRBJ2-5 preferentially. Persistent patients shared fewer than 3,500 public clonotypes among themselves. Newly diagnosed patients shared fewer, at roughly 1,000.

The specimen was peripheral blood mononuclear cells (PBMCs), collected when the disease was refractory, from a patient treated with antithyroid drugs. The TCR sequence derives from a female donor with Graves disease. The chain is built from TRBV7-2 and TRBJ2-5, with 10 bases matching TRBD2. The CDR3 DNA sequence: TGTGCCAGCAGCTTAGTCCCTGGACTAGCGGAGCTCGGGGTCCAAGAGACCCGGTACTTC. Protein: CASSLVPGLAELGVQETRYF.